This section outlines one T cell receptor (beta chain) sequence together with its context. No antigen is known for it. The data were produced by immunoSEQ multiplex PCR, yet TCRdb's version contains in-frame clones alone and is incomplete. Found here are 65,000 to 85,000 clones, nearly 90% of them singletons; the top ten hold around 9.9%. This specimen comes from a study of T cell responses to AZD1222 COVID-19 vaccine. Background on the study: Recipients boosted at about 4 weeks or about 12 weeks are pooled. Study results and limitations: Along spike, vaccine-associated CD4 TCRs were found throughout, with dominance at 160-218 and 743-854. In a largely white British group with more females than males, clonal diversity was possibly underestimated. None of the repertoires were sampled until the peak T cell response had passed.

Sequencing used peripheral blood, obtained on day 0 of AZD1222 vaccination. The sequence was collected from an adult in good health.

This CDR3 reads CASSDAGTSGRDEQFF. The DNA of the CDR3 is TGTGCCAGCAGTGACGCTGGGACTAGCGGGAGAGATGAGCAGTTCTTC. The V and J genes are TRBV7-2 and TRBJ2-1, with 14 bases identical to TRBD2. The trim removed 6 bases at V and 8 bases at J, leaving 9 bases unmatched. Germline loops: CDR1 SGHTA, CDR2 FQGNSA. The CDR3 runs 16 residues.